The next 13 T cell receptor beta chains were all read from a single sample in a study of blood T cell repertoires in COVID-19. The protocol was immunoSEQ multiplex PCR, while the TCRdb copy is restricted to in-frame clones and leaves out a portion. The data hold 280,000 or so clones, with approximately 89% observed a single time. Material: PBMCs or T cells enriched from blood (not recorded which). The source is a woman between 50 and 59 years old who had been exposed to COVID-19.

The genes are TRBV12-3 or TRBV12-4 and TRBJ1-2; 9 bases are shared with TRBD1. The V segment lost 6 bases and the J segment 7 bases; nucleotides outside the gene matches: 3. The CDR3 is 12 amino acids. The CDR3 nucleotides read TGTGCCAGCAGAGAGACAGGGGGTGGCTACACCTTC. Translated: CASRETGGGYTF.

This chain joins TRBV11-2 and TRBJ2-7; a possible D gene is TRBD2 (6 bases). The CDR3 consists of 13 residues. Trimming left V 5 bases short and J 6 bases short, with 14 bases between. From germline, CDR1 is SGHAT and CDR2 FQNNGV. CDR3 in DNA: TGTGCCAGCAGCACCCAACTAGCATCCGAGCAGTACTTC. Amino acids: CASSTQLASEQYF.

In DNA form, the CDR3 reads TGTGCCAGCAGTTTATATCGGGGTAATGGCTACACCTTC. It translates to CASSLYRGNGYTF. The chain couples TRBV12-3 or TRBV12-4 to TRBJ1-2; no reliable D call. The CDR3 extends over 13 amino acids. With 2 bases removed from V and 6 bases from J, the gap between germline ends came to 10 bases.

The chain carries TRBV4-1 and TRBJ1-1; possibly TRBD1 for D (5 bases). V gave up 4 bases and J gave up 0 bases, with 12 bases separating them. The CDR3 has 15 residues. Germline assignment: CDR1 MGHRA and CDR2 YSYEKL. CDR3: CASSPGTGMNTEAFF. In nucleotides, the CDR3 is TGCGCCAGCAGCCCAGGGACTGGAATGAACACTGAAGCTTTCTTT.

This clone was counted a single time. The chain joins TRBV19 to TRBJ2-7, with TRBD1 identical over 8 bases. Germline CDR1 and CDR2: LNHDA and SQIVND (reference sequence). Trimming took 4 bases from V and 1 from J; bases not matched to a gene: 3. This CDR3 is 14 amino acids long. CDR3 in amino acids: CASSTGGRSYEQYF. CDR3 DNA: TGTGCCAGTAGTACAGGGGGCCGTTCCTACGAGCAGTACTTC.

The DNA for the CDR3 is TGTGCCAGCAGCTACTCCCAAGATACGCAGTATTTT. This encodes CASSYSQDTQYF. The chain recombines TRBV7-9 with TRBJ2-3; no firm D call. Germline CDR1 is SEHNR and CDR2 is FQNEAQ (reference sequence). This CDR3 comprises 12 residues. V lost 4 bases to trimming and J lost 5 bases, with 7 bases between them.

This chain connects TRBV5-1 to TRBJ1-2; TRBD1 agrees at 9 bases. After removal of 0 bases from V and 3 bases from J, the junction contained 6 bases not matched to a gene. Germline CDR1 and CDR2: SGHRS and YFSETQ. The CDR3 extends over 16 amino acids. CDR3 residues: CASSLGTGGAYYGYTF. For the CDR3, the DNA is TGCGCCAGCAGCTTGGGAACAGGGGGCGCGTACTATGGCTACACCTTC. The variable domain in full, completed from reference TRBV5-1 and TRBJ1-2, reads KAGVTQTPRYLIKTRGQQVTLSCSPISGHRSVSWYQQTPGQGLQFLFEYFSETQRNKGNFPGRFSGRQFSNSRSEMNVSTLELGDSALYLCASSLGTGGAYYGYTFGSGTRLTVV.

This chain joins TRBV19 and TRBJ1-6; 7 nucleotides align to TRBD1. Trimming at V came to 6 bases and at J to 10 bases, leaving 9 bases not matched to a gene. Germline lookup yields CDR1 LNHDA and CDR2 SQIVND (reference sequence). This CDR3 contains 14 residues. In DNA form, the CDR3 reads TGTGCCAGTAGCCCCGAGACAGGGAACTCACCCCTCCACTTT. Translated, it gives CASSPETGNSPLHF.

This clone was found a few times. CDR3 nucleotide sequence: TGTGCCACCAGCAGAGATCCGGGACAGGGGAGATACGAGCAGTACTTC. Its translation: CATSRDPGQGRYEQYF. This sequence joins TRBV15 and TRBJ2-7, with TRBD1 matching 10 bases. The germline V gene encodes CDR1 LNHNV and CDR2 YYDKDF (reference sequence). Trimming at V came to 0 bases and at J to 4 bases, leaving 6 bases not matched to a gene. The CDR3 is 16 residues long.

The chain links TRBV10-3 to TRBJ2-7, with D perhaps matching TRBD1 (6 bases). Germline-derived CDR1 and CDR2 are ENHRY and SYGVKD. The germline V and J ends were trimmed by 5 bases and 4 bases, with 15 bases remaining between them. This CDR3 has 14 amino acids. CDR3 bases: TGTGCCATCAGTCGGGACATGTTATCTTACGAGCAGTACTTC. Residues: CAISRDMLSYEQYF.

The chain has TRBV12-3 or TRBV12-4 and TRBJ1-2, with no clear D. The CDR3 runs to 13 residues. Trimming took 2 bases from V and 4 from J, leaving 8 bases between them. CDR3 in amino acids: CASSLTAGYGYTF. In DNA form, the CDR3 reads TGTGCCAGCAGTTTAACCGCAGGCTATGGCTACACCTTC.

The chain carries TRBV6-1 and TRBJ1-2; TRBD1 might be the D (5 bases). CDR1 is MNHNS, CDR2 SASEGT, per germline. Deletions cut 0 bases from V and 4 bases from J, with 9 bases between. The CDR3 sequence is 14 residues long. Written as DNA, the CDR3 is TGTGCCAGCAGTGAAGCGCGGGGGACCTATGGCTACACCTTC. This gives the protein CASSEARGTYGYTF.

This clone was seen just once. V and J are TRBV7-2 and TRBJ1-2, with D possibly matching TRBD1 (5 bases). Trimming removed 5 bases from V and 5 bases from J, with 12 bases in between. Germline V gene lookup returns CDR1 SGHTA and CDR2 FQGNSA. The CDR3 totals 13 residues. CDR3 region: CASSAGRGYGYTF. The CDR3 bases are TGTGCCAGCAGCGCAGGCCGGGGGTATGGCTACACCTTC.